These 32 T cell receptor beta chains share one sample of origin, sequenced in a study of T cells in lung cancer brain metastases (dated by TCRdb to 2016 to 2018). Libraries were constructed by the immunoSEQ multiplex PCR assay. What TCRdb holds here is the immuneACCESS table cut down to in-frame rearrangements. Part of the clones is not present; checked against another copy, under half of the missing clones reflect an unresolved V gene, and the others are unexplained. The sample includes 3,000 to 4,000 clones, with 91% observed a single time. The ten most abundant clones make up 2.5% to 3.5% of the sample. Sequenced input: tumor tissue from the primary lung tumor. The sample's cell subset or site label is to be understood as: primary lung cancer lesion. These receptors came from an older man with non-small cell lung cancer.

The chain couples TRBV14 to TRBJ2-7; 7 nucleotides agree with TRBD1. V lost 4 bases, J lost 2 bases, and 5 bases stayed unmatched. Germline lookup yields CDR1 SGHDN and CDR2 FVKESK. This CDR3 contains 14 residues. This CDR3 reads CASSLRQGPYEQYF. For the CDR3, the DNA is TGTGCCAGCAGCCTCCGACAGGGCCCCTACGAGCAGTACTTC.

In DNA, the CDR3 is TGTGCCAGCAGTGAACAGTTCAATCAGCCCCAGCATTTT. Translation: CASSEQFNQPQHF. The V call is TRBV2, the J call TRBJ1-5; D unresolved. CDR3 size: 13 residues. Between the trimmed V and J ends, which lost 2 bases and 3 bases, there was a span of 5 bases. Germline V gene sequence: CDR1 SNHLY, CDR2 FYNNEI.

The chain couples TRBV7-3 to TRBJ2-1; 9 bases fit TRBD2. J was trimmed by 13 bases and V by 1 base; bases with no gene match: 5. Germline V CDR1 and CDR2: SGHTA, FQGTGA. The CDR3 sequence is 13 residues long. Here the CDR3 DNA reads TGTGCCAGCAGCTTAAGGGGTAGCGGGAGCCAGTTCTTC. It translates to CASSLRGSGSQFF.

The V and J genes are TRBV11-2 and TRBJ2-1; TRBD2 agrees at 10 bases. The V gene end was trimmed by 8 bases and the J gene end by 6 bases; junction bases not matched to a gene: 16. Germline V gives CDR1 SGHAT, CDR2 FQNNGV. CDR3 size: 17 residues. The CDR3 bases are TGTGCCAGCGCCCAGCTTCGAGCGGGAGGGAATCCCAATGAGCAGTTCTTC. Its translation: CASAQLRAGGNPNEQFF.

The V and J genes are TRBV15 and TRBJ2-7; the D is unclear. CDR1 is LNHNV and CDR2 is YYDKDF in the germline V gene (reference sequence). V lost 0 bases and J 0 bases, leaving 6 bases between the germline ends. The CDR3 extends over 14 amino acids. In DNA form, the CDR3 reads TGTGCCACCAGCAGAGAGGGCGACTCCTACGAGCAGTACTTC. Its translation: CATSREGDSYEQYF.

This clone was found once. The chain joins TRBV7-3 to TRBJ2-2; D may be TRBD2 (6 bases). The germline V gene encodes CDR1 SGHTA and CDR2 FQGTGA. V was pared by 6 bases and J by 2 bases, with 13 bases between. This CDR3 contains 15 residues. The CDR3: CASRWGSGNTGELFF. CDR3 coding DNA: TGTGCCAGCAGATGGGGTAGCGGAAACACCGGGGAGCTGTTTTTT.

DNA for the CDR3: TGTGCCACCAGCAGAGATCGACAGGGTGGTAATTCACCCCTCCACTTT. Residues: CATSRDRQGGNSPLHF. The V call is TRBV15, the J call TRBJ1-6, with TRBD1 identical over 7 bases. V lost 0 bases and J lost 6; bases outside the gene matches: 5. Germline assignment: CDR1 LNHNV and CDR2 YYDKDF (reference sequence). This CDR3 spans 16 amino acids.

This clone was seen more than once but under ten times. The chain employs TRBV6-5 and TRBJ2-1; 7 bases are a match to TRBD2. V gave up 8 bases and J gave up 6 bases; unmatched junction bases: 4. The germline V gene encodes CDR1 MNHEY and CDR2 SVGAGI. The CDR3 totals 12 residues. This chain's CDR3 is CASSAGSNEQFF. The CDR3 DNA sequence: TGTGCCAGCTCAGCGGGGTCCAATGAGCAGTTCTTC.

The chain combines TRBV19 with TRBJ2-5, with D perhaps given as TRBD1 or TRBD2 (6 bases each). Trimming took off 2 bases at V and 7 bases at J, with 23 bases between the two ends. Germline values: CDR1 LNHDA, CDR2 SQIVND (reference sequence). This CDR3 contains 17 residues. This CDR3 is CASSIRGAGATAGTQYF. The CDR3 DNA reads as TGTGCCAGTAGTATAAGGGGGGCAGGGGCCACCGCGGGGACCCAGTACTTC. Variable domain in full (rest from reference TRBV19 and TRBJ2-5): DGGITQSPKYLFRKEGQNVTLSCEQNLNHDAMYWYRQDPGQGLRLIYYSQIVNDFQKGDIAEGYSVSREKKESFPLTVTSAQKNPTAFYLCASSIRGAGATAGTQYFGPGTRLLVL.

This chain joins TRBV28 and TRBJ2-7; possibly TRBD1 for D (6 bases). Deletions cut 4 bases from V and 3 bases from J, with 16 bases between. From germline, CDR1 is MDHEN and CDR2 SYDVKM. This CDR3 is built from 15 residues. The CDR3 is CASSSPGTQRYEQYF. CDR3 nucleotides: TGTGCCAGCAGTTCACCCGGGACACAACGCTACGAGCAGTACTTC.

J is TRBJ2-5 and V is TRBV27; a possible D gene is TRBD2 (5 bases). The V end was cut by 0 bases, the J end by 2 bases, with 13 bases between. CDR1 and CDR2 (germline): MNHEY, SMNVEV (reference sequence). The CDR3 is 16 amino acids. The CDR3: CASSLSRLRGQETQYF. Here the CDR3 DNA reads TGTGCCAGCAGTTTATCGAGGTTGCGCGGGCAAGAGACCCAGTACTTC.

The rearrangement uses TRBV6-6 and TRBJ2-7, with 9 nucleotides matching TRBD1. This CDR3 region has 16 residues. Per germline, CDR1 MNHNY and CDR2 SVGAGI (reference sequence). The trim removed 3 bases at V and 4 bases at J, leaving 10 bases unmatched. In DNA form, the CDR3 reads TGTGCCAGCAGTTATGGTGGACAGGGGAGATTTTACGAGCAGTACTTC. Protein: CASSYGGQGRFYEQYF.

This sequence joins TRBV10-2 and TRBJ1-2; D unclear. Germline loops: CDR1 WSHSY, CDR2 SAAADI. V was shortened by 6 bases and J by 6 bases, with 5 bases between the two germline ends. This CDR3 spans 10 amino acids. CDR3 amino acids: CASSGNGYTF. In DNA, the CDR3 is TGCGCCAGCAGCGGGAATGGCTACACCTTC.

In this sample, this clone turned up once. This chain uses TRBV10-1 with TRBJ1-2; no clear D gene. Germline V CDR1 and CDR2: WNHNN, SYGVQD (reference sequence). With 5 bases removed from V and 6 bases from J, the gap between germline ends came to 16 bases. This CDR3 contains 14 residues. CDR3 loop: CASSMVMVGNGYTF. The CDR3 region has the DNA TGCGCCAGCAGTATGGTGATGGTAGGGAATGGCTACACCTTC.

The chain couples TRBV13 to TRBJ2-2; 8 bases agree with TRBD1. Trimming took 0 bases from V and 5 from J; bases not matched to a gene: 5. The germline gives CDR1 PRHDT, CDR2 FYEKMQ (reference sequence). This CDR3 is built from 16 residues. Here the CDR3 reads CASSLGRQGKTGELFF. The DNA for the CDR3 is TGTGCCAGCAGCTTAGGCCGACAGGGGAAGACCGGGGAGCTGTTTTTT.

The rearrangement uses TRBV5-8 and TRBJ2-3; D unresolved. Germline V gives CDR1 SGHTS, CDR2 YDEGEE. This CDR3 region has 14 residues. V was trimmed by 0 bases and J by 0 bases, leaving 5 bases between them. CDR3 coding DNA: TGTGCCAGCAGCTTGGGAATGAGCACAGATACGCAGTATTTT. Amino acid sequence: CASSLGMSTDTQYF.

The J gene is TRBJ1-1, the V gene TRBV29-1; 7 positions agree with TRBD1. Unmatched junction bases numbered 6, after V lost 6 bases and J lost 5 bases. The CDR3 consists of 12 residues. CDR1 is SQVTM and CDR2 is ANQGSEA in the germline V gene. The CDR3 DNA follows: TGCAGCGTGGACAGGAGCAGAACTGAAGCTTTCTTT. As protein: CSVDRSRTEAFF. Using reference TRBV29-1 and TRBJ1-1 for the parts outside the CDR3, the full variable domain is SAVISQKPSRDICQRGTSLTIQCQVDSQVTMMFWYRQQPGQSLTLIATANQGSEATYESGFVIDKFPISRPNLTFSTLTVSNMSPEDSSIYLCSVDRSRTEAFFGQGTRLTVV.

The CDR3 loop is CASSVDTGVSYEQYF. Written as DNA, the CDR3 is TGTGCCAGCAGCGTAGACACAGGGGTGAGTTACGAGCAGTACTTC. V usage is TRBV9 and J usage is TRBJ2-7, with 7 bases matching TRBD1. J gave up 4 bases and V 0 bases, and 7 bases lay outside the gene matches. In germline, CDR1 is SGDLS, CDR2 YYNGEE. The CDR3 consists of 15 residues.

The chain employs TRBV11-3 and TRBJ2-7, with D hard to call. Per the germline V gene, CDR1 is SGHNT and CDR2 is YENEEA. The CDR3 length is 13 residues. Trimming took 2 bases from V and 1 from J, leaving 6 bases between them. The CDR3, as DNA: TGTGCCAGCAGCTTACGGACGTCCTACGAGCAGTACTTC. Translating it yields CASSLRTSYEQYF.

The chain links TRBV6-5 to TRBJ1-6; weak D call: TRBD1 (5 bases). CDR3 length: 12 amino acids. Germline V gene sequence: CDR1 MNHEY, CDR2 SVGAGI. The V end lost 6 bases, the J end lost 8 bases, and 8 bases lay between the germline ends. CDR3 nucleotide sequence: TGTGCCAGCAGCCAGGGTGATTCACCCCTCCACTTT. Translated: CASSQGDSPLHF.

The chain combines TRBV7-9 with TRBJ1-1, with D hard to call. Trimming left V 1 base short and J 1 base short, with 1 base between. Looked up from germline, CDR1 is SEHNR and CDR2 is FQNEAQ (reference sequence). The CDR3 runs to 12 residues. The CDR3 region has the DNA TGTGCCAGCAGCTTAGAGAACACTGAAGCTTTCTTT. Amino acids: CASSLENTEAFF.

This chain uses TRBV7-2 with TRBJ2-3, with TRBD2 matching 9 bases. Germline CDR1 is SGHTA and CDR2 is FQGNSA. With 8 bases clipped from V and 6 bases from J, the junction kept 15 bases outside the gene matches. The CDR3 is 16 amino acids. In DNA, the CDR3 is TGTGCCAGCTCCCGGGTCCTGGCGGGAGGGTCGGATACGCAGTATTTT. Amino acids: CASSRVLAGGSDTQYF.

This chain joins TRBV5-1 and TRBJ1-2, with D possibly being TRBD1 (6 bases). Trimming left V 7 bases short and J 8 bases short, with 21 bases between. The CDR3 is made up of 14 amino acids. Germline CDR1 SGHRS, CDR2 YFSETQ. The CDR3 bases are TGCGCCAGCTCTATCCCAGGGGCGGTAGAGGGCTACACCTTC. It encodes CASSIPGAVEGYTF.

The chain combines TRBV27 with TRBJ2-7; maybe TRBD2 (5 bases). CDR3 length equals 13 residues. The V end lost 6 bases, the J end lost 4 bases, and 13 bases lay between the germline ends. CDR1 MNHEY and CDR2 SMNVEV come from the germline V gene (reference sequence). CDR3 in DNA: TGTGCCAGCAGCGGAACCTCGGGATACGAGCAGTACTTC. Amino acids: CASSGTSGYEQYF.

CDR3 loop: CAWNPRGLADMGQYF. For the CDR3, the DNA is TGTGCCTGGAATCCACGAGGACTAGCGGATATGGGGCAGTACTTC. The V call is TRBV30, the J call TRBJ2-7, with TRBD2 identical over 10 bases. This CDR3 region has 15 residues. V dropped 4 bases and J dropped 9; count of bases not matched to a gene: 15. Per germline, CDR1 GTSNPN and CDR2 SVGIG (reference sequence).

The V gene is TRBV10-3, the J gene TRBJ2-7; 7 bases agree with TRBD2. Germline V gene lookup returns CDR1 ENHRY and CDR2 SYGVKD. V gave up 0 bases and J gave up 4 bases; unmatched junction bases: 6. The CDR3 covers 15 residues. The CDR3 DNA reads TGTGCCATCAGTGAGTCGGGAGGGGTCGTTTACGAGCAGTACTTC. Residues: CAISESGGVVYEQYF.

This clone has a single count. The CDR3 bases are TGTGCCAGCAGCTTGGCCGCGGGCGCCGGCACTGAAGCTTTCTTT. Its protein product is CASSLAAGAGTEAFF. The chain joins TRBV5-6 to TRBJ1-1, with D unclear. Trimming pared 0 bases from V and 4 bases from J, leaving 13 bases between. The CDR3 length is 15 residues. Germline CDR1 and CDR2: SGHDT and YYEEEE.

The chain carries TRBV5-4 and TRBJ2-1; 9 bases fit TRBD1. CDR1 is SGHNT and CDR2 is YYREEE in the germline V gene (reference sequence). The V and J ends lost 0 bases and 5 bases, in that order; junction bases with no gene match: 3. The CDR3 is 15 amino acids. The CDR3 region is CASSLGGQGNNEQFF. The CDR3 DNA reads as TGTGCCAGCAGCTTGGGGGGACAGGGAAACAATGAGCAGTTCTTC. The full variable domain, with the rest looked up from reference TRBV5-4 and TRBJ2-1, is ETGVTQSPTHLIKTRGQQVTLRCSSQSGHNTVSWYQQALGQGPQFIFQYYREEENGRGNFPPRFSGLQFPNYSSELNVNALELDDSALYLCASSLGGQGNNEQFFGPGTRLTVL.

V usage is TRBV7-2 and J usage is TRBJ2-7; D unresolved. The V gene's germline CDR1 is SGHTA and CDR2 FQGNSA. The V end lost 4 bases, the J end lost 1 base, and 11 bases lay between the germline ends. CDR3 length: 14 amino acids. For the CDR3, the DNA is TGTGCCAGCAGCTCCCCGATGGGTTCCTACGAGCAGTACTTC. As protein: CASSSPMGSYEQYF.

The chain recombines TRBV5-1 with TRBJ1-4, with TRBD1 matching 9 bases. With V trimmed by 0 bases and J by 9 bases, 9 bases remained unmatched. The CDR3 has 16 residues. Per the germline V gene, CDR1 is SGHRS and CDR2 is YFSETQ. CDR3 bases: TGCGCCAGCAGCTTGGCTTCGTCCGGGACAGGGAAAAAACTGTTTTTT. Protein product: CASSLASSGTGKKLFF.

The J gene is TRBJ2-2, the V gene TRBV2; 12 bases map to TRBD2. The CDR3 is made up of 18 amino acids. Germline assignment: CDR1 SNHLY and CDR2 FYNNEI. The ends lost 6 bases at V and 4 bases at J; junction bases unmatched: 12. CDR3 amino acids: CASRPPLAGGRRTGELFF. As DNA, the CDR3 is TGTGCCAGCAGGCCTCCACTAGCGGGGGGCAGGCGCACCGGGGAGCTGTTTTTT.

The chain joins TRBV9 to TRBJ2-1; 7 positions agree with TRBD1. The CDR3 contains 15 residues. With V trimmed by 5 bases and J by 6 bases, 11 bases remained unmatched. Germline V lookup: CDR1 SGDLS, CDR2 YYNGEE. The CDR3 DNA reads as TGTGCCAGCAGTTATGGGACAGCTTCCACCAATGAGCAGTTCTTC. It is translated as CASSYGTASTNEQFF.